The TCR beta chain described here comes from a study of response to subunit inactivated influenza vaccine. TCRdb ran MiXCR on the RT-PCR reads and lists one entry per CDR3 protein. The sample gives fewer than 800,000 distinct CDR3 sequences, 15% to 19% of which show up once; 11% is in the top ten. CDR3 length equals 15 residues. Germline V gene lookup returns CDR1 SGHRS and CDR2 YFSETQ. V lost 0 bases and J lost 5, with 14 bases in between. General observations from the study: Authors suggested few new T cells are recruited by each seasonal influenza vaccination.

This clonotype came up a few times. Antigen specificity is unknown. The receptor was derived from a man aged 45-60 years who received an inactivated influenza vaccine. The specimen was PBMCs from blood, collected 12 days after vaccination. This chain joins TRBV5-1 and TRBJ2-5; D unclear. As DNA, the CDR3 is TGCGCCAGCAGCTTGGCAGGCCTGGGTGGGGAGACCCAGTACTTC. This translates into CASSLAGLGGETQYF. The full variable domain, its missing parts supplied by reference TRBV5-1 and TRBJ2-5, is KAGVTQTPRYLIKTRGQQVTLSCSPISGHRSVSWYQQTPGQGLQFLFEYFSETQRNKGNFPGRFSGRQFSNSRSEMNVSTLELGDSALYLCASSLAGLGGETQYFGPGTRLLVL.